Following are 24 T cell receptor beta chains from one sample sequenced in a study of T cells in Graves' hyperthyroidism and ophthalmopathy. What was amplified from RNA transcripts were TCR beta CDR3 regions. TCR CDR3 regions were first amplified by RT-PCR with HTBI primers. TCRdb reanalysed the multiplex PCR reads using MiXCR and keeps one entry per CDR3 protein. The repertoire consists of roughly 600,000 distinct CDR3 sequences, with about 15% occurring once and the leading ten covering approximately 13%. Sequencing was performed on blood. All receptors come from a woman in her 50s with Graves' ophthalmopathy.

This clonotype showed up many times. J is TRBJ2-1 and V is TRBV24-1; D is perhaps TRBD2 (6 bases). Germline V CDR1 and CDR2: KGHDR, SFDVKD. CDR3 length: 12 amino acids. V dropped 4 bases and J dropped 10 bases, with 10 bases sitting between them. DNA of the CDR3: TGTGCCACCAGTGACCCGGGACTGGAGCAGTTCTTC. This sequence encodes CATSDPGLEQFF.

This clonotype occurred many times. This chain connects TRBV12-3 or TRBV12-4 to TRBJ1-2; no definite D call. This CDR3 is built from 16 residues. The V gene lost 4 bases and the J gene lost 0 bases, with 15 bases spanning the gap. The CDR3 DNA reads TGTGCCAGCAGTTCCATACACAGAAATACTAACTATGGCTACACCTTC. Its protein is CASSSIHRNTNYGYTF.

This clonotype occurred many times. The chain is built from TRBV6-1 and TRBJ1-5, with D possibly being TRBD1 (6 bases). Germline V gene sequence: CDR1 MNHNS, CDR2 SASEGT. The V end lost 6 bases, the J end lost 2 bases, and 14 bases lay between the germline ends. The length of the CDR3 is 15 residues. Here the CDR3 DNA reads TGTGCCAGCAGAGCCGAGGGGGGGGGCAATCAGCCCCAGCATTTT. This translates into CASRAEGGGNQPQHF.

This clonotype appeared many times. Here the CDR3 reads CASRRGFGYTF. The CDR3 bases are TGTGCCAGCAGGAGGGGTTTCGGCTACACCTTC. The rearrangement uses TRBV2 and TRBJ1-2, with D tentatively TRBD1 (5 bases). CDR1 is SNHLY and CDR2 is FYNNEI in the germline V gene. V shed 6 bases and J shed 8 bases, with 10 bases lying between them. CDR3 length: 11 amino acids.

This clonotype was counted ten times or more. The chain joins TRBV7-3 to TRBJ2-1; 7 bases align to TRBD2. The V gene end was trimmed by 5 bases and the J gene end by 0 bases; junction bases not matched to a gene: 13. Germline V gene lookup returns CDR1 SGHTA and CDR2 FQGTGA. This CDR3 is 18 amino acids long. The CDR3 DNA sequence: TGTGCCAGCAGCCTCCGTGGACTAGAATCCTACTCCTACAATGAGCAGTTCTTC. It yields the protein CASSLRGLESYSYNEQFF.

The sample holds many counts of this clonotype. The chain couples TRBV27 to TRBJ1-1, with D maybe TRBD1 (5 bases). The CDR3 consists of 15 residues. The germline V and J ends were trimmed by 3 bases and 0 bases, with 11 bases remaining between them. Germline CDR1 reads MNHEY; CDR2 reads SMNVEV (reference sequence). CDR3 in amino acids: CASSFPRTLNTEAFF. For the CDR3, the DNA is TGTGCCAGCAGTTTCCCGAGGACATTGAACACTGAAGCTTTCTTT.

This clonotype was recorded many times. In DNA form, the CDR3 reads TGTGCCACCAGTGATGCGGACAGGGGCGATCAGCCCCAGCATTTT. This gives the protein CATSDADRGDQPQHF. This chain links TRBV24-1 with TRBJ1-5, with 9 nucleotides matching TRBD1. The V segment lost 3 bases and the J segment 5 bases; nucleotides outside the gene matches: 4. CDR1 KGHDR and CDR2 SFDVKD come from the germline V gene. This CDR3 has 15 amino acids.

This clonotype was observed many times. The chain combines TRBV11-2 with TRBJ2-1; D is undetermined. V was cut by 2 bases and J by 3 bases, with 8 bases left in between. Germline CDR1 is SGHAT and CDR2 is FQNNGV. The CDR3 consists of 14 residues. In DNA form, the CDR3 reads TGTGCCAGCAGCTTAACACCCTTCTACAATGAGCAGTTCTTC. Amino acids: CASSLTPFYNEQFF.

Of note for this clonotype: A read error may be the cause here, since a much bigger clone is one base away. The chain employs TRBV7-8 and TRBJ2-5, with TRBD2 matching over 8 bases. The CDR3 is made up of 22 amino acids. The V and J ends lost 1 base and 1 base, in that order; junction bases with no gene match: 23. Germline CDR1 SGHVS, CDR2 FQNEAQ. CDR3 bases: TGTGCCAGCAGCTTAGTTGCAGCGGGAGAGAGAAAGTGGATTTCAGCCCAAGAGACCCAGTACTTC. Protein: CASSLVAAGERKWISAQETQYF.

This clonotype was seen repeatedly, ten times or more. This chain connects TRBV28 to TRBJ1-6; tentative D call: TRBD1 (5 bases). The V and J ends lost 7 bases and 10 bases respectively, with 14 bases between them. The CDR3 is 13 amino acids. From germline, CDR1 is MDHEN and CDR2 SYDVKM. Here the CDR3 DNA reads TGTGCCAGCACCCTAAGCCGGGGGTCACCCCTCCACTTT. Its translation is CASTLSRGSPLHF. Combining the CDR3 with reference TRBV28 and TRBJ1-6 gives the whole variable domain DVKVTQSSRYLVKRTGEKVFLECVQDMDHENMFWYRQDPGLGLRLIYFSYDVKMKEKGDIPEGYSVSREKKERFSLILESASTNQTSMYLCASTLSRGSPLHFGNGTRLTVT.

This clonotype showed up just a few times. The genes are TRBV24-1 and TRBJ2-1; TRBD2 matches 7 bases. V was pared by 2 bases and J by 9 bases, with 9 bases of the junction left unmatched. Germline CDR1 and CDR2: KGHDR and SFDVKD. This CDR3 region has 15 residues. The chain's CDR3 is CATSDSSRLAGEQFF. CDR3 nucleotide sequence: TGTGCCACCAGTGATTCCTCTCGACTAGCCGGTGAGCAGTTCTTC.

Details on this clonotype: It may be a read error: a sequence one base away is much more abundant. This chain uses TRBV30 with TRBJ2-5; the D gene is possibly TRBD1 (7 bases). CDR1 and CDR2 (germline): GTSNPN, SVGIG (reference sequence). There are 14 residues in the CDR3. For the CDR3, the DNA is TGTGCCTGGAGGGGGGGACAGAGCCAAAAGACCCAGTACTTC. Translation gives CAWRGGQSQKTQYF.

This clonotype was found many times. The chain combines TRBV7-9 with TRBJ2-6; the D gene could be TRBD1 or TRBD2 (6 bases each). The germline gives CDR1 SEHNR, CDR2 FQNEAQ (reference sequence). V was trimmed by 3 bases and J by 0 bases, leaving 12 bases between them. The CDR3 runs 17 residues. This CDR3 is CASSFSGAPSGANVLTF. In DNA, the CDR3 is TGTGCCAGCAGCTTCTCGGGGGCGCCCTCTGGGGCCAACGTCCTGACTTTC. Full variable domain (rest looked up from reference TRBV7-9 and TRBJ2-6): DTGVSQNPRHKITKRGQNVTFRCDPISEHNRLYWYRQTLGQGPEFLTYFQNEAQLEKSRLLSDRFSAERPKGSFSTLEIQRTEQGDSAMYLCASSFSGAPSGANVLTFGAGSRLTVL.

There are many counts of this clonotype. The chain is built from TRBV12-5 and TRBJ2-5; D is unclear. The germline CDR1 and CDR2 sequences are LGHNT and FRNRAP. Trimming pared 3 bases from V and 0 bases from J, leaving 5 bases between. The CDR3 extends over 13 amino acids. This CDR3 is CASGFANQETQYF. The DNA of the CDR3 is TGTGCTAGTGGTTTTGCCAACCAAGAGACCCAGTACTTC.

This clonotype has a handful of counts. The rearrangement links TRBV6-2 or TRBV6-3 to TRBJ2-3, with a possible D match to TRBD2 (6 bases). Germline assignment: CDR1 MNHEY and CDR2 SVGEGT. Trimming cost V 0 bases and J 2 bases, with 12 bases left between them. This CDR3 has 16 residues. The CDR3 coding sequence is TGTGCCAGCAGTTACTCGAGTAGCGGAAACACAGATACGCAGTATTTT. Residues: CASSYSSSGNTDTQYF.

This clonotype was detected a few times. This chain connects TRBV19 to TRBJ2-2; D unresolved. The V end was cut by 5 bases, the J end by 0 bases, with 10 bases between. The CDR3 contains 15 residues. Germline V gene sequence: CDR1 LNHDA, CDR2 SQIVND (reference sequence). CDR3 sequence (DNA): TGTGCCAGTAGTGAAGGGCATTCGAACACCGGGGAGCTGTTTTTT. It is translated as CASSEGHSNTGELFF. The whole variable domain, remainder taken from reference TRBV19 and TRBJ2-2, is DGGITQSPKYLFRKEGQNVTLSCEQNLNHDAMYWYRQDPGQGLRLIYYSQIVNDFQKGDIAEGYSVSREKKESFPLTVTSAQKNPTAFYLCASSEGHSNTGELFFGEGSRLTVL.

This clonotype showed up many times. Here the CDR3 reads CASSLPRSYNSPLHF. CDR3 nucleotides: TGTGCCAGCAGTTTACCCCGCTCCTATAATTCACCCCTCCACTTT. The gene calls are TRBV28 and TRBJ1-6; unclear D gene. The CDR3 runs to 15 residues. The germline gives CDR1 MDHEN, CDR2 SYDVKM. V was trimmed by 2 bases and J by 0 bases, leaving 5 bases between them.

This clonotype was observed many times. The chain uses TRBV12-3 or TRBV12-4 and TRBJ2-5; 9 nucleotides match TRBD2. V shed 6 bases, J shed 5 bases, and the junction held 16 bases outside the gene matches. This CDR3 spans 17 amino acids. In DNA, the CDR3 is TGTGCCAGCAGGCCGAGAGGTAGCGGGAGACTCCATGAGACCCAGTACTTC. Protein product: CASRPRGSGRLHETQYF.

This clonotype was seen many times. The chain recombines TRBV12-3 or TRBV12-4 with TRBJ1-5, with D possibly matching TRBD1 (6 bases). This CDR3 is 16 amino acids long. Trimming cost V 3 bases and J 0 bases, with 12 bases left between them. The CDR3 is CASSFEDSYSNQPQHF. CDR3 coding DNA: TGTGCCAGCAGTTTCGAGGACAGCTATAGCAATCAGCCCCAGCATTTT.

J is TRBJ2-7 and V is TRBV10-3, with TRBD1 matching 9 bases. The J segment lost 3 bases and the V segment lost 6 bases, leaving 9 bases of the junction unmatched. Germline V lookup: CDR1 ENHRY, CDR2 SYGVKD. This CDR3 contains 15 residues. This CDR3 reads CAISGRDRGVYEQYF. DNA of the CDR3: TGTGCCATCAGCGGCCGTGACAGGGGGGTCTACGAGCAGTACTTC.

This clonotype was detected many times. V gene TRBV12-3 or TRBV12-4 combines with J gene TRBJ1-1; possibly TRBD1 for D (6 bases). V was cut by 3 bases and J by 3 bases, with 11 bases left in between. The CDR3 spans 14 residues. The CDR3 DNA reads TGTGCCAGCAGTTTCGGGGCAGGGGACACTGAAGCTTTCTTT. Protein product: CASSFGAGDTEAFF.

This clonotype was detected a few times. This rearrangement joins TRBV9 to TRBJ2-5; TRBD2 might be the D (6 bases). The V gene's germline CDR1 is SGDLS and CDR2 YYNGEE. With 4 bases removed from V and 4 bases from J, the gap between germline ends came to 11 bases. This CDR3 region has 13 residues. DNA for the CDR3: TGTGCCAGCAGCTCACGAGCGGGAGAGACCCAGTACTTC. Amino acids: CASSSRAGETQYF.

The V call is TRBV11-1, the J call TRBJ2-5, with 11 nucleotides matching TRBD2. Per the germline V gene, CDR1 is SGHAT and CDR2 is FQDESV (reference sequence). J was trimmed by 5 bases and V by 2 bases; bases with no gene match: 7. The CDR3 runs 16 residues. CDR3 in DNA: TGTGCCAGCAGCTTAATCGGGACTAGCGGTCGGGAGACCCAGTACTTC. This codes for CASSLIGTSGRETQYF.

This clonotype was found a few times. This clone may be a read error of a much larger clone one base away. The chain couples TRBV5-1 to TRBJ1-1; no definite D call. CDR1 is SGHRS and CDR2 is YFSETQ in the germline V gene. The CDR3 runs 14 residues. CDR3 sequence: CASGLDRLNTEAFF. As DNA, the CDR3 is TGCGCCAGCGGCTTGGACCGGCTGAACACTGAAGCTTTCTTT.